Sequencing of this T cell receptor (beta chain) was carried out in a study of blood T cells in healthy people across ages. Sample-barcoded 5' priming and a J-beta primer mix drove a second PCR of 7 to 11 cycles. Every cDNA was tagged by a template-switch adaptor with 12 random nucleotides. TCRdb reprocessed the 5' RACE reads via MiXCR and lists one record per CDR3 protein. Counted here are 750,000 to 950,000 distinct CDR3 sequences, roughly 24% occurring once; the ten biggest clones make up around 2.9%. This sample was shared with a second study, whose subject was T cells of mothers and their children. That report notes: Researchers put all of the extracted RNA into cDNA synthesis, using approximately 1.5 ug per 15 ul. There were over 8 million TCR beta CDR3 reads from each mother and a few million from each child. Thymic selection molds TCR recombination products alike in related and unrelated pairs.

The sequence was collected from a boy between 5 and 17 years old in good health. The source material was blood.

DNA for the CDR3: TGCGCCAGCAGTTTCCCAAACAGGGGGCCCCCAGGGAATGAGCAGTTCTTC. It is translated as CASSFPNRGPPGNEQFF. This rearrangement joins TRBV5-1 to TRBJ2-1; 9 bases line up with TRBD1. The CDR3 contains 17 residues. CDR1 and CDR2 from the germline V gene are SGHRS and YFSETQ. V shed 5 bases and J 7 bases; nucleotides not matched to a gene: 16.